These 20 T cell receptor beta chains came from one sample sequenced in a study of blood T cell repertoires in COVID-19. TCRdb's copy holds only in-frame clones and misses some; the assay was immunoSEQ multiplex PCR. The top ten hold approximately 4.9% of the sample, which has roughly 110,000 clones, 89% seen once. The sample consisted of peripheral blood. The origin of the receptors is a man aged 40-49 years with active or convalescent COVID-19.

The chain recombines TRBV29-1 with TRBJ2-5; D remains unclear. Germline V gene lookup returns CDR1 SQVTM and CDR2 ANQGSEA. The CDR3 runs 11 residues. The V end lost 2 bases, the J end lost 4 bases, and 5 bases lay between the germline ends. The CDR3 DNA reads as TGCAGCGTTGAACTGAGAGAGACCCAGTACTTC. Translated: CSVELRETQYF.

V is TRBV2 and J is TRBJ1-2; D is possibly TRBD1 (6 bases). The germline V gene has CDR1 SNHLY and CDR2 FYNNEI. V was pared by 1 base and J by 6 bases, with 6 bases between. The CDR3 totals 12 residues. The CDR3, as DNA: TGTGCCAGCAGTGAAGACAGGGATGGCTACACCTTC. It is translated as CASSEDRDGYTF.

Here the CDR3 DNA reads TGCGCCAGCAGCTCACAGGGGGCCCGCACTGAAGCTTTCTTT. Its protein is CASSSQGARTEAFF. The chain carries TRBV5-1 and TRBJ1-1; 9 bases fit TRBD1. The CDR3 is made up of 14 amino acids. J lost 4 bases, V lost 3 bases, and 4 bases had no gene match. Per germline, CDR1 SGHRS and CDR2 YFSETQ.

The V call is TRBV10-3, the J call TRBJ2-2, with D possibly matching TRBD2 (6 bases). The CDR3 runs 12 residues. Per the germline V gene, CDR1 is ENHRY and CDR2 is SYGVKD. V shed 4 bases and J shed 6 bases, with 6 bases lying between them. The CDR3 loop is CAISGEAGELFF. The CDR3 nucleotides read TGTGCCATCAGTGGGGAGGCCGGGGAGCTGTTTTTT.

The chain employs TRBV9 and TRBJ2-7, with TRBD1 identical over 8 bases. The CDR3 extends over 16 amino acids. Trimming at V came to 4 bases and at J to 4 bases, leaving 13 bases not matched to a gene. Germline lookup yields CDR1 SGDLS and CDR2 YYNGEE. DNA of the CDR3: TGTGCCAGCAGCCGAGGGTCCCAGGGGGCGAAGTACGAGCAGTACTTC. Translated, it gives CASSRGSQGAKYEQYF.

This clone has more than one count but fewer than ten. V usage is TRBV3-1 (or the pseudogene TRBV3-2) and J usage is TRBJ1-6; D is uncertain. Germline V CDR1 and CDR2: LGHDT, YNNKEL (reference sequence). The CDR3 is 13 amino acids. V lost 6 bases to trimming and J lost 14 bases, with 17 bases between them. CDR3 coding DNA: TGTGCCAGCAGTCTCAATAAATTCGGAGCCCTCCACTTT. This gives the protein CASSLNKFGALHF.

This chain joins TRBV4-3 and TRBJ1-1; 9 positions agree with TRBD1. The CDR3 runs 15 residues. From germline, CDR1 is LGHNA and CDR2 YSLEER. J gave up 0 bases and V 2 bases, and 1 base lay outside the gene matches. The CDR3 DNA follows: TGCGCCAGCAGCCAAACAGGGGGCATGAACACTGAAGCTTTCTTT. It yields the protein CASSQTGGMNTEAFF.

There are a few counts of this clone. Other DNA sequences from this sample encode an identical CDR3 as well. The chain combines TRBV5-1 with TRBJ2-7; TRBD1 is a possible D gene (5 bases). Trimming stripped 3 bases from V and 3 bases from J, with 10 bases between. This CDR3 contains 13 residues. Germline-derived CDR1 and CDR2 are SGHRS and YFSETQ. The DNA of the CDR3 is TGCGCCAGCAGCTCCCAGGGCGTCTACGAGCAGTACTTC. This gives the protein CASSSQGVYEQYF.

CDR3 protein: CASSVLTSGPTDTQYF. In DNA, the CDR3 is TGTGCCAGCAGCGTCCTGACTAGCGGCCCCACAGATACGCAGTATTTT. The chain recombines TRBV7-8 with TRBJ2-3, with 9 bases identical to TRBD2. Germline V gene sequence: CDR1 SGHVS, CDR2 FQNEAQ. This CDR3 spans 16 amino acids. Trimming cost V 5 bases and J 2 bases; bases outside gene matches: 8.

The genes are TRBV27 and TRBJ2-3, with 8 bases lining up with TRBD1. V was pared by 5 bases and J by 11 bases, with 3 bases of the junction left unmatched. Germline CDR1 and CDR2: MNHEY and SMNVEV (reference sequence). The CDR3 runs 11 residues. CDR3 in DNA: TGTGCCAGCAGTCAGGGGGCAAGGCAGTATTTT. Residues: CASSQGARQYF.

V gene TRBV5-6 combines with J gene TRBJ1-1, with D unresolved. V lost 5 bases and J 2 bases, leaving 16 bases between the germline ends. Germline values: CDR1 SGHDT, CDR2 YYEEEE. The CDR3 spans 15 residues. The DNA for the CDR3 is TGTGCCAGCAGAGACGAGGCGGATCTCAACACTGAAGCTTTCTTT. Its translation is CASRDEADLNTEAFF.

The chain couples TRBV13 to TRBJ2-3, with D possibly being TRBD2 (6 bases). V lost 7 bases, J lost 0 bases, and 8 bases lay in between. Germline CDR1 and CDR2: PRHDT and FYEKMQ (reference sequence). The CDR3 covers 13 residues. The CDR3: CASKLASTDTQYF. Written as DNA, the CDR3 is TGTGCCAGCAAACTAGCTAGCACAGATACGCAGTATTTT. Filled out from reference TRBV13 and TRBJ2-3, the complete variable domain reads AAGVIQSPRHLIKEKRETATLKCYPIPRHDTVYWYQQGPGQDPQFLISFYEKMQSDKGSIPDRFSAQQFSDYHSELNMSSLELGDSALYFCASKLASTDTQYFGPGTRLTVL.

The gene calls are TRBV2 and TRBJ2-1, with TRBD1 identical over 7 bases. The CDR3 runs to 16 residues. J gave up 3 bases and V 6 bases, and 11 bases lay outside the gene matches. Germline V gene data show CDR1 as SNHLY and CDR2 as FYNNEI. The CDR3 loop reads CASSASRQGYYNEQFF. In nucleotides, the CDR3 is TGTGCCAGCAGCGCGTCCCGACAGGGATACTACAATGAGCAGTTCTTC.

The chain has TRBV7-9 and TRBJ1-6; D uncertain. V was pared by 5 bases and J by 0 bases, with 8 bases between. Germline CDR1 reads SEHNR; CDR2 reads FQNEAQ (reference sequence). The CDR3 is 15 residues long. In DNA, the CDR3 is TGTGCCAGCAGCCCCCCGGGCTCCTATAATTCACCCCTCCACTTT. This codes for CASSPPGSYNSPLHF. The full variable domain, its missing parts supplied by reference TRBV7-9 and TRBJ1-6, is DTGVSQNPRHKITKRGQNVTFRCDPISEHNRLYWYRQTLGQGPEFLTYFQNEAQLEKSRLLSDRFSAERPKGSFSTLEIQRTEQGDSAMYLCASSPPGSYNSPLHFGNGTRLTVT.

This clone was found once. The rearrangement uses TRBV19 and TRBJ1-5; D call uncertain. CDR3 length: 15 amino acids. Between the trimmed V and J ends, which lost 0 bases and 6 bases, there was a span of 12 bases. Germline-derived CDR1 and CDR2 are LNHDA and SQIVND (reference sequence). The CDR3 is CASSIDTTAGQPQHF. Here the CDR3 DNA reads TGTGCCAGTAGTATAGATACAACTGCGGGTCAGCCCCAGCATTTT.

This clone has more than one count but fewer than ten. Other DNA sequences from this sample encode an identical CDR3 as well. This chain joins TRBV7-3 and TRBJ2-7; D is perhaps TRBD1 (6 bases). The germline V gene encodes CDR1 SGHTA and CDR2 FQGTGA. With 1 base removed from V and 3 bases from J, the gap between germline ends came to 7 bases. The CDR3 has 13 amino acids. The CDR3 DNA reads TGTGCCAGCAGCTTAAACAGGGACTACGAGCAGTACTTC. Its protein product is CASSLNRDYEQYF.

The V call is TRBV6-2 or TRBV6-3, the J call TRBJ1-4; no reliable D call. Germline CDR1 reads MNHEY; CDR2 reads SVGEGT. V gave up 2 bases and J gave up 1 base, with 5 bases separating them. The length of the CDR3 is 14 residues. In DNA, the CDR3 is TGTGCCAGCAGTTACAGAGGAACTAATGAAAAACTGTTTTTT. Its translation: CASSYRGTNEKLFF.

The chain carries TRBV19 and TRBJ1-1, with 10 bases fitting TRBD1. After removal of 5 bases from V and 4 bases from J, the junction contained 16 bases not matched to a gene. Germline assignment: CDR1 LNHDA and CDR2 SQIVND (reference sequence). This CDR3 has 18 amino acids. CDR3 protein: CASSVHLRDRGKGTEAFF. In DNA form, the CDR3 reads TGTGCCAGTAGTGTTCATCTCCGGGACAGGGGTAAGGGCACTGAAGCTTTCTTT.

The gene calls are TRBV7-2 and TRBJ2-1; D gene ambiguous. Germline CDR1 reads SGHTA; CDR2 reads FQGNSA. The CDR3 is made up of 16 amino acids. Trimming took off 0 bases at V and 5 bases at J, with 14 bases between the two ends. CDR3 sequence reads: CASSLAGYHINNEQFF. The CDR3 DNA is TGTGCCAGCAGCTTAGCCGGGTACCATATAAACAATGAGCAGTTCTTC.

The chain joins TRBV3-1 (or the pseudogene TRBV3-2) to TRBJ1-2; D gene uncertain. The CDR3 spans 14 residues. Trimming took 2 bases from V and 4 from J, leaving 11 bases between them. CDR1 and CDR2 (germline): LGHDT, YNNKEL (reference sequence). CDR3 region: CASSQRTALYGYTF. CDR3 in DNA: TGTGCCAGCAGCCAACGCACAGCCCTCTATGGCTACACCTTC.